One sample yielded the 26 T cell receptor beta chains listed below, sequenced in a study of CD8+ T cells in alopecia areata. Sequencing used cDNA as its template, made by extracting RNA and reverse transcribing it. This table comes from immunoSEQ multiplex PCR, and its TCRdb copy is limited to in-frame clones, with some not included. The sample shows over 150,000 clones, around three fifths of them seen only once. The sample comprised CD8+ T cells sorted from blood. These receptors were collected from a human donor in good health.

In its sample, this clone was seen a few times. The chain joins TRBV19 to TRBJ2-1; D gene ambiguous. Trimming removed 2 bases at V and 4 bases at J, with 6 bases between. CDR1 and CDR2 from the germline V gene are LNHDA and SQIVND (reference sequence). The CDR3 totals 13 residues. CDR3 nucleotides: TGTGCCAGTAGTATAAGAAGTTACAATGAGCAGTTCTTC. Protein product: CASSIRSYNEQFF.

This rearrangement joins TRBV6-5 to TRBJ2-5, with D unclear. Per germline, CDR1 MNHEY and CDR2 SVGAGI. There are 13 residues in the CDR3. V was cut by 8 bases and J by 1 base, with 11 bases left in between. The CDR3 loop reads CASGPGPQETQYF. In DNA, the CDR3 is TGTGCCAGCGGGCCCGGCCCCCAAGAGACCCAGTACTTC.

The chain employs TRBV29-1 and TRBJ2-7; D unclear. Germline-derived CDR1 and CDR2 are SQVTM and ANQGSEA. CDR3 length: 11 residues. Trimming took off 2 bases at V and 3 bases at J, with 5 bases between the two ends. In DNA form, the CDR3 reads TGCAGCGTTGAATTCGGCTACGAGCAGTACTTC. It translates to CSVEFGYEQYF.

The sample holds a few counts of this clone. This chain joins TRBV15 and TRBJ2-5; D is perhaps TRBD2 (6 bases). Germline CDR1 LNHNV, CDR2 YYDKDF (reference sequence). The V end was cut by 8 bases, the J end by 5 bases, with 6 bases between. The length of the CDR3 is 10 residues. The DNA of the CDR3 is TGTGCCACCGGGGGGGAGACCCAGTACTTC. Its translation is CATGGETQYF.

This clone was detected a few times. The chain links TRBV7-9 to TRBJ2-3; 10 nucleotides line up with TRBD1. The V and J ends lost 11 bases and 3 bases, in that order; junction bases with no gene match: 2. The CDR3 is 12 amino acids. Looked up from germline, CDR1 is SEHNR and CDR2 is FQNEAQ (reference sequence). The CDR3 is CAPGQGTDTQYF. For the CDR3, the DNA is TGTGCCCCGGGACAGGGGACAGATACGCAGTATTTT.

The sample holds a few counts of this clone. This chain connects TRBV6-1 to TRBJ2-7; D assignment may be TRBD1 or TRBD2 (5 bases each). Germline V lookup: CDR1 MNHNS, CDR2 SASEGT. The CDR3 length is 14 residues. Trimming pared 1 base from V and 5 bases from J, leaving 12 bases between. The CDR3 sequence: CASSEGRGADEQYF. CDR3 bases: TGTGCCAGCAGTGAAGGACGGGGCGCGGACGAGCAGTACTTC.

This sequence joins TRBV5-6 and TRBJ2-5; no reliable D call. Trimming left V 4 bases short and J 5 bases short, with 6 bases between. CDR3 length equals 11 residues. The V gene's germline CDR1 is SGHDT and CDR2 YYEEEE. CDR3 DNA sequence: TGTGCCAGCAGCCTGATTGAGACCCAGTACTTC. Its translation: CASSLIETQYF.

Points on this clone: This likely traces to a read error, being one base from a far larger clone. J is TRBJ1-1 and V is TRBV5-6, with D tentatively TRBD1 (5 bases). The V end lost 2 bases, the J end lost 3 bases, and 5 bases lay between the germline ends. The CDR3 covers 12 residues. Germline V gene data show CDR1 as SGHDT and CDR2 as YYEEEE. For the CDR3, the DNA is TGTGCCAGCAGCTTCAGGGACACTGAAGCTTTCTTT. Amino acids: CASSFRDTEAFF.

The CDR3 here is CASSIRDTEAFF. CDR3 sequence (DNA): TGCGCCAGCAGCATTAGGGACACTGAAGCTTTCTTT. This chain joins TRBV5-1 and TRBJ1-1; D is unclear. This CDR3 spans 12 amino acids. Germline V gene sequence: CDR1 SGHRS, CDR2 YFSETQ. The V end was cut by 4 bases, the J end by 3 bases, with 7 bases between.

The V and J genes are TRBV4-2 and TRBJ2-2; no clear D gene. Germline CDR1 and CDR2: LGHNA and YNFKEQ. The CDR3 totals 15 residues. V shed 0 bases and J shed 1 base, with 6 bases lying between them. This chain's CDR3 is CASSQEGQNTGELFF. The CDR3 bases are TGTGCCAGCAGCCAAGAGGGTCAGAACACCGGGGAGCTGTTTTTT.

This rearrangement joins TRBV5-1 to TRBJ1-1; D unclear. This CDR3 region has 13 residues. Germline CDR1 reads SGHRS; CDR2 reads YFSETQ. Trimming shortened V by 3 bases and J by 2 bases, and 8 bases separated the two germline ends. Here the CDR3 reads CASSSLLNTEAFF. The CDR3 DNA is TGCGCCAGCAGCTCTTTGCTTAACACTGAAGCTTTCTTT.

The chain recombines TRBV4-1 with TRBJ1-1; D possibly corresponds to TRBD1 (6 bases). The CDR3 covers 15 residues. Germline CDR1 is MGHRA and CDR2 is YSYEKL. V dropped 0 bases and J dropped 3 bases, with 11 bases sitting between them. CDR3 nucleotides: TGCGCCAGCAGCCAAGAGCAACAGGGACACACTGAAGCTTTCTTT. Translating it yields CASSQEQQGHTEAFF.

The chain employs TRBV7-6 and TRBJ1-1; D is undetermined. The CDR3 contains 14 residues. Germline CDR1 SGHVS, CDR2 FNYEAQ. V was pared by 1 base and J by 11 bases, with 17 bases between. The CDR3 DNA reads as TGTGCCAGCAGCTTAGGGGAGAAGGCCACGGCGGCTTTCTTT. It encodes CASSLGEKATAAFF.

This clone was counted between two and nine times. The V call is TRBV5-1, the J call TRBJ2-7; D possibly matches TRBD1 or TRBD2 (5 bases each). With 0 bases removed from V and 5 bases from J, the gap between germline ends came to 21 bases. The CDR3 spans 17 residues. From germline, CDR1 is SGHRS and CDR2 YFSETQ. CDR3 residues: CASSLVPWDQGAHEQYF. CDR3 in DNA: TGCGCCAGCAGCTTGGTTCCCTGGGACCAAGGGGCCCACGAGCAGTACTTC. Full variable domain (missing parts from reference TRBV5-1 and TRBJ2-7): KAGVTQTPRYLIKTRGQQVTLSCSPISGHRSVSWYQQTPGQGLQFLFEYFSETQRNKGNFPGRFSGRQFSNSRSEMNVSTLELGDSALYLCASSLVPWDQGAHEQYFGPGTRLTVT.

The table lists this clone with a few counts. This chain links TRBV15 with TRBJ2-1, with 7 bases matching TRBD1. The ends lost 0 bases at V and 3 bases at J; junction bases unmatched: 8. Per the germline V gene, CDR1 is LNHNV and CDR2 is YYDKDF (reference sequence). The CDR3 totals 17 residues. The CDR3 region has the DNA TGTGCCACCAGCAGAGACTACACGGGACAGCTCTACAATGAGCAGTTCTTC. This codes for CATSRDYTGQLYNEQFF.

The CDR3 loop is CASRGGQNAWGYTF. CDR3 sequence (DNA): TGTGCCAGCAGGGGGGGACAGAACGCGTGGGGCTACACCTTC. V and J are TRBV27 and TRBJ1-2; 7 bases are a match to TRBD1. From germline, CDR1 is MNHEY and CDR2 SMNVEV (reference sequence). This CDR3 region has 14 residues. V was pared by 6 bases and J by 8 bases, with 12 bases of the junction left unmatched.

This clone was detected once. The sample holds other DNA sequences that translate to the same CDR3. This sequence joins TRBV4-1 and TRBJ1-2; D is unclear. CDR1 is MGHRA and CDR2 is YSYEKL in the germline V gene. Trimming shortened V by 0 bases and J by 2 bases, and 10 bases separated the two germline ends. This CDR3 has 15 amino acids. DNA for the CDR3: TGCGCCAGCAGCCAAGAAGCTGGGGTGAACTATGGCTACACCTTC. The encoded protein is CASSQEAGVNYGYTF.

Written as DNA, the CDR3 is TGTGCCAGCAATGGAGGTCTGAACACTGAAGCTTTCTTT. It yields the protein CASNGGLNTEAFF. The rearrangement uses TRBV9 and TRBJ1-1; D call uncertain. Trimming shortened V by 6 bases and J by 0 bases, and 9 bases separated the two germline ends. The CDR3 is 13 amino acids. CDR1 SGDLS and CDR2 YYNGEE come from the germline V gene.

This chain joins TRBV29-1 and TRBJ1-1; D perhaps matches TRBD1 (5 bases). The length of the CDR3 is 11 residues. Deletions cut 6 bases from V and 11 bases from J, with 16 bases between. Germline CDR1 SQVTM, CDR2 ANQGSEA. The CDR3, as DNA: TGCAGCGTAGATATTGGGAAGGGGGCTTTCTTT. Protein product: CSVDIGKGAFF.

The rearrangement joins TRBV5-1 to TRBJ1-2, with D unclear. Germline-derived CDR1 and CDR2 are SGHRS and YFSETQ. V was clipped by 1 base and J by 8 bases, with 9 bases between them. The CDR3 spans 12 residues. Here the CDR3 DNA reads TGCGCCAGCAGCTTGCCCGGGTCCGGCTACACCTTC. Residues: CASSLPGSGYTF.

V usage is TRBV7-2 and J usage is TRBJ2-6; D unclear. V lost 4 bases and J lost 0, with 13 bases in between. CDR1 and CDR2 from the germline V gene are SGHTA and FQGNSA. The CDR3 is made up of 17 amino acids. The CDR3 DNA reads TGTGCCAGCAGCTCCGGACGTCCCCGCTCTGGGGCCAACGTCCTGACTTTC. Its translation: CASSSGRPRSGANVLTF. Together with reference TRBV7-2 and TRBJ2-6, the CDR3 gives the full variable domain: GAGVSQSPSNKVTEKGKDVELRCDPISGHTALYWYRQSLGQGLEFLIYFQGNSAPDKSGLPSDRFSAERTGGSVSTLTIQRTQQEDSAVYLCASSSGRPRSGANVLTFGAGSRLTVL.

V and J are TRBV6-5 and TRBJ1-2; D is ambiguous. Trimming left V 6 bases short and J 5 bases short, with 7 bases between. This CDR3 is built from 11 residues. CDR1 and CDR2 from the germline V gene are MNHEY and SVGAGI. CDR3 coding DNA: TGTGCCAGCAGGAACAGTTATGGCTACACCTTC. Translated: CASRNSYGYTF.

This clone was recorded a few times. The rearrangement joins TRBV5-1 to TRBJ1-2; the D is unclear. V lost 0 bases, J lost 8 bases, and 14 bases lay in between. The CDR3 contains 14 residues. Germline V lookup: CDR1 SGHRS, CDR2 YFSETQ. CDR3 sequence: CASSLVGPSRGYTF. CDR3 sequence (DNA): TGCGCCAGCAGCTTGGTAGGGCCCTCCCGGGGCTACACCTTC.

This chain connects TRBV29-1 to TRBJ1-2; D not resolved. Germline CDR1 reads SQVTM; CDR2 reads ANQGSEA. The V end was cut by 6 bases, the J end by 1 base, with 9 bases between. This CDR3 comprises 12 residues. The CDR3: CSVQDDNYGYTF. CDR3 in DNA: TGCAGCGTGCAGGACGATAACTATGGCTACACCTTC.

This clone has just a few counts. The J gene is TRBJ2-7, the V gene TRBV29-1; 10 bases line up with TRBD2. V shed 7 bases and J 3 bases; nucleotides not matched to a gene: 9. The CDR3 runs 14 residues. Looked up from germline, CDR1 is SQVTM and CDR2 is ANQGSEA. The CDR3 region is CSALAGGSIYEQYF. CDR3 coding DNA: TGCAGCGCATTAGCGGGGGGATCCATCTACGAGCAGTACTTC.

This clone was counted a few times. The chain carries TRBV4-1 and TRBJ2-1, with 13 positions matching TRBD2. This CDR3 is built from 15 residues. In germline, CDR1 is MGHRA, CDR2 YSYEKL. Losses at the gene ends were 2 bases for V and 7 bases for J; bases not matched to a gene: 2. CDR3 nucleotide sequence: TGCGCCAGCAGCCAAACTAGCGGGGGGGCTAATGAGCAGTTCTTC. It yields the protein CASSQTSGGANEQFF.